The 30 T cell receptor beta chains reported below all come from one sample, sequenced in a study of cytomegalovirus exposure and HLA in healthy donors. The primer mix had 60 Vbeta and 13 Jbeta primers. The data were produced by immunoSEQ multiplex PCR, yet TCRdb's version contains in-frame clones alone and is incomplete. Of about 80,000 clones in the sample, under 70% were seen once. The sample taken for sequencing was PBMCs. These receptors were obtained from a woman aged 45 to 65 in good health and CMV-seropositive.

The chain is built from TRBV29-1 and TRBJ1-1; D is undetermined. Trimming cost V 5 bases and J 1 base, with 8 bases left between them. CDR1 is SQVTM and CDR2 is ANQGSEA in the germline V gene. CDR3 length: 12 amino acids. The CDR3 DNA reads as TGCAGCGTTTGGTGGGCGAACACTGAAGCTTTCTTT. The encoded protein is CSVWWANTEAFF.

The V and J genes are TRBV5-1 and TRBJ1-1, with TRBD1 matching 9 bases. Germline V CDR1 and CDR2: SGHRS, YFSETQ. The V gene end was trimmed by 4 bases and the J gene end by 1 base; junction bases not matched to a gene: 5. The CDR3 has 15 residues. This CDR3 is CASSGTGQGNTEAFF. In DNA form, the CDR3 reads TGCGCCAGCAGCGGCACGGGACAGGGGAACACTGAAGCTTTCTTT.

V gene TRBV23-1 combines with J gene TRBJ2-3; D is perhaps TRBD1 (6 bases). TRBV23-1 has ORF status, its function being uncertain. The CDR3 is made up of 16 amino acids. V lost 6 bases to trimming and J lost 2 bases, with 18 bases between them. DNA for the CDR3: TGCGCCAGCAGAGAGTTACAGGGTCCTTCCACAGATACGCAGTATTTT. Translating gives CASRELQGPSTDTQYF.

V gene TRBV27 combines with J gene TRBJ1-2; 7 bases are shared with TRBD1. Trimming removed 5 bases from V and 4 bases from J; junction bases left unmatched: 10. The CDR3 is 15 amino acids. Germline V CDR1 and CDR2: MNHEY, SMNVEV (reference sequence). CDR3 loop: CASSGGQLGGYGYTF. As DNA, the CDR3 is TGTGCCAGCAGTGGGGGACAGCTAGGAGGCTATGGCTACACCTTC.

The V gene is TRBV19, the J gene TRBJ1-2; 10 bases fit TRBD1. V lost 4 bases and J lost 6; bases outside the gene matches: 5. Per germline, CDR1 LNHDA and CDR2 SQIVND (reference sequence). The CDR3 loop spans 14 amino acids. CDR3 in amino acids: CASSTRGQGDGYTF. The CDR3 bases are TGTGCCAGTAGTACCCGTGGACAGGGGGATGGCTACACCTTC. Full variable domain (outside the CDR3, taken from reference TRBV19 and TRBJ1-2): DGGITQSPKYLFRKEGQNVTLSCEQNLNHDAMYWYRQDPGQGLRLIYYSQIVNDFQKGDIAEGYSVSREKKESFPLTVTSAQKNPTAFYLCASSTRGQGDGYTFGSGTRLTVV.

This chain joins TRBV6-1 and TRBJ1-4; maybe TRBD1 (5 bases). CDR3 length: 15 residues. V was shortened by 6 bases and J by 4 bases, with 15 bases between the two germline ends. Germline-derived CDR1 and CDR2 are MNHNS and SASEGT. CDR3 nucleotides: TGTGCCAGCAGCATTTGGGGGACTGTTAATGAAAAACTGTTTTTT. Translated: CASSIWGTVNEKLFF.

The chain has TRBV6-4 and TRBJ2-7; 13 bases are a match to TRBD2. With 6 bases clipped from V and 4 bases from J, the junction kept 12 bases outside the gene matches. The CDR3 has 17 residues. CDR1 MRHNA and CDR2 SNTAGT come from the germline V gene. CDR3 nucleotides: TGTGCCAGCAGGGGGGATACTAGCGGGGGGGGCGGGTACGAGCAGTACTTC. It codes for CASRGDTSGGGGYEQYF.

CDR3 loop: CASSHSNLAGDYQETQYF. The CDR3, as DNA: TGTGCCAGCAGCCATTCGAACCTAGCGGGGGACTATCAAGAGACCCAGTACTTC. The chain employs TRBV9 and TRBJ2-5; 10 nucleotides match TRBD2. The trim removed 4 bases at V and 2 bases at J, leaving 14 bases unmatched. From germline, CDR1 is SGDLS and CDR2 YYNGEE. The CDR3 is made up of 18 amino acids.

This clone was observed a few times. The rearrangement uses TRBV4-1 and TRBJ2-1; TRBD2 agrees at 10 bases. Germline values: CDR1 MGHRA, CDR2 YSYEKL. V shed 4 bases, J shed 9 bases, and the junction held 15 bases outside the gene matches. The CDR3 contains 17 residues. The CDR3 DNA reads TGCGCCAGCAGCCCTGGACTAGCGGTAGGCCTGAGTGGTGAGCAGTTCTTC. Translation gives CASSPGLAVGLSGEQFF.

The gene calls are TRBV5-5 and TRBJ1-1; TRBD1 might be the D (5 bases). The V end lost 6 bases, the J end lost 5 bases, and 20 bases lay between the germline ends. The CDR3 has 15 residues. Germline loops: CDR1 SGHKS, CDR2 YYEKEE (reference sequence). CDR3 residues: CASTNGGTLQTEAFF. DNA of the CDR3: TGTGCCAGCACCAATGGGGGGACGCTGCAGACTGAAGCTTTCTTT. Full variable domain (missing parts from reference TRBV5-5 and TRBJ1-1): DAGVTQSPTHLIKTRGQQVTLRCSPISGHKSVSWYQQVLGQGPQFIFQYYEKEERGRGNFPDRFSARQFPNYSSELNVNALLLGDSALYLCASTNGGTLQTEAFFGQGTRLTVV.

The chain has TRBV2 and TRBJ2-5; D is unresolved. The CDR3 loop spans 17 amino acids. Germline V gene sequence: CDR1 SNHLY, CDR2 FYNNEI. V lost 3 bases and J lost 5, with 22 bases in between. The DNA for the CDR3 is TGTGCCAGCAGTGATCCCATCACAATGAACGGGTTTGAGACCCAGTACTTC. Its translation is CASSDPITMNGFETQYF.

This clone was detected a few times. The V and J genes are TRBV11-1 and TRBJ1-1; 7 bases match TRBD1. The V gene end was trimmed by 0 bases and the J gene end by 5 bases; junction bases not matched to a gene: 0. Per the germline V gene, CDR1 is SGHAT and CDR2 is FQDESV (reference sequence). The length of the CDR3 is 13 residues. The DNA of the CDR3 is TGTGCCAGCAGCTTAGCGGGACAGACTGAAGCTTTCTTT. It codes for CASSLAGQTEAFF.

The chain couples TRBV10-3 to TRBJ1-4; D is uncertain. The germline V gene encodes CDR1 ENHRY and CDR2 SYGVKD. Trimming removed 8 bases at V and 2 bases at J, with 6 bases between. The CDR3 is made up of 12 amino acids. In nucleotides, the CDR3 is TGTGCCATCTCAACTACTAATGAAAAACTGTTTTTT. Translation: CAISTTNEKLFF.

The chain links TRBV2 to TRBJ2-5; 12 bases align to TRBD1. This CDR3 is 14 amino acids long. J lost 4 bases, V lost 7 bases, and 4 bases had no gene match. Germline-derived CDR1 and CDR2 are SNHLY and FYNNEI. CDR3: CASKGQGARETQYF. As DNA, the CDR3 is TGTGCCAGCAAGGGACAGGGGGCGCGAGAGACCCAGTACTTC.

In DNA form, the CDR3 reads TGTGCCAGCAGCCCTACACAGGGGGTGACCTATGGCTACACCTTC. Translation: CASSPTQGVTYGYTF. This chain joins TRBV7-9 and TRBJ1-2, with 8 bases that match TRBD1. CDR1 is SEHNR and CDR2 is FQNEAQ in the germline V gene (reference sequence). This CDR3 spans 15 amino acids. V lost 5 bases, J lost 4 bases, and 9 bases stayed unmatched.

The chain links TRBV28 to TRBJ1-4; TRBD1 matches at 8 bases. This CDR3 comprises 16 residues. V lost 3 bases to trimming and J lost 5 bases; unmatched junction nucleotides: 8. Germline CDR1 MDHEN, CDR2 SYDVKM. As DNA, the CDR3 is TGTGCCAGCAGTTTTCCCTCAGGGGGCCCCAATGAAAAACTGTTTTTT. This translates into CASSFPSGGPNEKLFF.

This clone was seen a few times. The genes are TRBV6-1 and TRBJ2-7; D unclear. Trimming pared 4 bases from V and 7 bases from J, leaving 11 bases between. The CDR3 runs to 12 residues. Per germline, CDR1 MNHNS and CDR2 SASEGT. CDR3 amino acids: CASSGVLGEQYV. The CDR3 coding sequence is TGTGCCAGCAGTGGAGTACTGGGAGAGCAGTACGTC.

CDR3 loop: CASSSPFESGNEQFF. In nucleotides, the CDR3 is TGTGCCAGCAGTTCACCCTTTGAGTCTGGCAATGAGCAGTTCTTC. V usage is TRBV6-6 and J usage is TRBJ2-1, with no clear D. V was trimmed by 4 bases and J by 6 bases, leaving 16 bases between them. Germline V gene data show CDR1 as MNHNY and CDR2 as SVGAGI (reference sequence). This CDR3 comprises 15 residues.

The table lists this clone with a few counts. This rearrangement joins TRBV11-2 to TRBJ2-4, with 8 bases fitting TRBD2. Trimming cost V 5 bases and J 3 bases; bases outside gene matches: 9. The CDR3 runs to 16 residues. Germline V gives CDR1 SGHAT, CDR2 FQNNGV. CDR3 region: CASSPNSGASKNIQYF. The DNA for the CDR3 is TGTGCCAGCAGCCCTAATAGCGGGGCTAGCAAAAACATTCAGTACTTC.

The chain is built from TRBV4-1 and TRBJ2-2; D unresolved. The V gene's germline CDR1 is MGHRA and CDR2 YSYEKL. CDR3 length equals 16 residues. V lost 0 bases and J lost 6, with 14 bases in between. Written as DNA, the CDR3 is TGCGCCAGCAGCCAAGATTGGCCGGGTTTGGCCGGGGAGCTGTTTTTT. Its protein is CASSQDWPGLAGELFF.

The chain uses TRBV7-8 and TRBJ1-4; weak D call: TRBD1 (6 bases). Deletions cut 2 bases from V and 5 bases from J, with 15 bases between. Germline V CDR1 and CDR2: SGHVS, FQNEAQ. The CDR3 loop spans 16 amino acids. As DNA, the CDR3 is TGTGCCAGCAGCTTATCTCCCAGGGGACTAAATGAAAAACTGTTTTTT. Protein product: CASSLSPRGLNEKLFF.

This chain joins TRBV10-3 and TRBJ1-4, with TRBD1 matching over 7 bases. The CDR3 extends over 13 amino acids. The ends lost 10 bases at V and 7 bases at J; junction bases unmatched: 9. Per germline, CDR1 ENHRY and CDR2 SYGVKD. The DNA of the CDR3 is TGTGCCACGAGACAGGGTGAGGGTGAAAAACTGTTTTTT. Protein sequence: CATRQGEGEKLFF.

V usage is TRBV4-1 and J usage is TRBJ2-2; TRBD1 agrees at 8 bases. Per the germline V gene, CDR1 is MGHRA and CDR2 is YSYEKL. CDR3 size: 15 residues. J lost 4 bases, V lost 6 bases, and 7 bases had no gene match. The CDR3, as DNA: TGCGCCAGCAGAAAGGACAGGGTGGGCACCGGGGAGCTGTTTTTT. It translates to CASRKDRVGTGELFF.

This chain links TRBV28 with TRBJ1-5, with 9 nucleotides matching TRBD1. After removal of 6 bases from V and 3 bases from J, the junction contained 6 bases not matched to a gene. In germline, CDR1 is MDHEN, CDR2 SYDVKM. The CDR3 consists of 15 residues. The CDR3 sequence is CASRMGDRDNQPQHF. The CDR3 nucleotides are TGTGCCAGCAGGATGGGGGACAGGGACAATCAGCCCCAGCATTTT.

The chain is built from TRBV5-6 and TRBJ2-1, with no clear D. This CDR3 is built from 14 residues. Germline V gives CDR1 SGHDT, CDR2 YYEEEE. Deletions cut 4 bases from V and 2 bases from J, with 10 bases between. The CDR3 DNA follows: TGTGCCAGCAGCCCAGACACCCCCTACAATGAGCAGTTCTTC. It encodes CASSPDTPYNEQFF.

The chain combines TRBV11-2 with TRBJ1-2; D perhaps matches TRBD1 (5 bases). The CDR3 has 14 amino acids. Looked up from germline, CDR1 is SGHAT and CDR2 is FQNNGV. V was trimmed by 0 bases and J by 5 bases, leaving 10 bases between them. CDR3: CASSLETVLYGYTF. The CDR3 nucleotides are TGTGCCAGCAGCTTAGAGACAGTCTTATATGGCTACACCTTC.

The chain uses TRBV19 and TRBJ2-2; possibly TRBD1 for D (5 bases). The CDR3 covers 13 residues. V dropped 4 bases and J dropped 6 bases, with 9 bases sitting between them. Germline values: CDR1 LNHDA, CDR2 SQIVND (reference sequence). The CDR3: CASSKTDPGELFF. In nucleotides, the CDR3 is TGTGCCAGTAGTAAGACAGACCCCGGGGAGCTGTTTTTT.

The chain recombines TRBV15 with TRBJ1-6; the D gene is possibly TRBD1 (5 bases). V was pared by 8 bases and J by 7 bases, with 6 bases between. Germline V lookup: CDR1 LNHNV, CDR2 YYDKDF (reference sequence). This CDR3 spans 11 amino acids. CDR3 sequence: CATRGNSPLHF. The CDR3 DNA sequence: TGTGCCACCCGGGGGAATTCACCCCTCCACTTT.

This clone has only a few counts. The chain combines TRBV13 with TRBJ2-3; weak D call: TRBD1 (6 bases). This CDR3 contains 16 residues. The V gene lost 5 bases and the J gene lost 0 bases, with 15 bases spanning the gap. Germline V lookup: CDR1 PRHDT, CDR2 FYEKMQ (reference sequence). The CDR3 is CASSLPGTGSTDTQYF. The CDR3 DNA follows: TGTGCCAGCAGCCTCCCGGGAACAGGGAGCACAGATACGCAGTATTTT.

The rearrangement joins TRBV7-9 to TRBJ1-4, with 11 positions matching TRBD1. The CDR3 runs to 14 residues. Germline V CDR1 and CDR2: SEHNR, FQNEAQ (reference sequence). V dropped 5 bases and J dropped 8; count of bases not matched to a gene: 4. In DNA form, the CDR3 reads TGTGCCAGCAGCCGGGGACAGGGGGGGGAAAAACTGTTTTTT. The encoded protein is CASSRGQGGEKLFF.